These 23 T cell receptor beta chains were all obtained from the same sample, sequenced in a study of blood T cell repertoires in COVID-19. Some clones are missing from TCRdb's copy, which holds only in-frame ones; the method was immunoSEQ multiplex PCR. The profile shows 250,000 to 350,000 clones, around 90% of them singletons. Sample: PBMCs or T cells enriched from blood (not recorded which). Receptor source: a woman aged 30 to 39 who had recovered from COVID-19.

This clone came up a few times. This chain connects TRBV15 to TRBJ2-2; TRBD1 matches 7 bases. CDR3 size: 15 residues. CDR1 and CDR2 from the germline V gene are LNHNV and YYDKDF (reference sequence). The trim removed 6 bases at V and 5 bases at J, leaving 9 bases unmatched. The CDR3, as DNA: TGTGCCACCAGAATGACTTGGGACAGTACCGGGGAGCTGTTTTTT. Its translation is CATRMTWDSTGELFF.

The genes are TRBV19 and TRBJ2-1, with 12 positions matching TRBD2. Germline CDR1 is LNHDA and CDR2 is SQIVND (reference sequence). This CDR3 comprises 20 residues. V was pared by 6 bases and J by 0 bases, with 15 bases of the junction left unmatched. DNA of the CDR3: TGTGCCAGTAGCTTACTAGCGGGGGGCCTTAGTCCGAGCTCCTACAATGAGCAGTTCTTC. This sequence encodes CASSLLAGGLSPSSYNEQFF.

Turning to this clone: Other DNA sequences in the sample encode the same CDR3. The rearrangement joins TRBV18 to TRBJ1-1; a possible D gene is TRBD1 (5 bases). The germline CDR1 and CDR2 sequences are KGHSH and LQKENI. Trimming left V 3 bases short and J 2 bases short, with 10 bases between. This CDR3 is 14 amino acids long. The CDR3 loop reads CASSPQGLNTEAFF. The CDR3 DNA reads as TGTGCCAGCTCACCCCAGGGCCTAAACACTGAAGCTTTCTTT.

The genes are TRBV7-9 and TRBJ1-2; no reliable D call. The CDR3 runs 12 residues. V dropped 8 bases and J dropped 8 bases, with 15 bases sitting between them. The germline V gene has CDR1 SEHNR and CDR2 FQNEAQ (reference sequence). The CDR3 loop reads CASEEFVGGYTF. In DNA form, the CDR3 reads TGTGCCAGCGAGGAGTTCGTCGGGGGCTACACCTTC.

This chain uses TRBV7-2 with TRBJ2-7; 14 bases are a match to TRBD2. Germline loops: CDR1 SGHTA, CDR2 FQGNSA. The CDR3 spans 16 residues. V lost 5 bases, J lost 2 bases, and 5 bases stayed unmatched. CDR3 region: CASSLRTSGRTYEQYF. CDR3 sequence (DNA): TGTGCCAGCAGCCTGAGGACTAGCGGGAGGACCTACGAGCAGTACTTC.

The CDR3: CASSEYIGTVNSPLHF. The DNA of the CDR3 is TGTGCCAGCAGTGAATACATCGGGACAGTAAATTCACCCCTCCACTTT. This chain connects TRBV25-1 to TRBJ1-6, with TRBD1 identical over 7 bases. Germline V gene lookup returns CDR1 MGHDK and CDR2 SYGVNS. The V and J ends lost 0 bases and 7 bases, in that order; junction bases with no gene match: 6. This CDR3 region has 16 residues. Full variable domain (rest looked up from reference TRBV25-1 and TRBJ1-6): EADIYQTPRYLVIGTGKKITLECSQTMGHDKMYWYQQDPGMELHLIHYSYGVNSTEKGDLSSESTVSRIRTEHFPLTLESARPSHTSQYLCASSEYIGTVNSPLHFGNGTRLTVT.

The CDR3 reads CASSSRTSGSYEQYF. Written as DNA, the CDR3 is TGCGCCAGCAGCTCCAGGACTAGCGGGAGCTACGAGCAGTACTTC. The rearrangement links TRBV5-1 to TRBJ2-7; 13 bases map to TRBD2. The CDR3 contains 15 residues. Germline lookup yields CDR1 SGHRS and CDR2 YFSETQ. Trimming at V came to 3 bases and at J to 3 bases, leaving 3 bases not matched to a gene.

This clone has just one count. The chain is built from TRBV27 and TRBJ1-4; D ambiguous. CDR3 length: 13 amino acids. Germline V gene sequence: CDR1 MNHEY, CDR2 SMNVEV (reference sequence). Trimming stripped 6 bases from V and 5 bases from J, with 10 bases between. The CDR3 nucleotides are TGTGCCAGCAGCCGGAGCGCGAATGAAAAACTGTTTTTT. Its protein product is CASSRSANEKLFF. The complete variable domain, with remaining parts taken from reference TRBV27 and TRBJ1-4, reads EAQVTQNPRYLITVTGKKLTVTCSQNMNHEYMSWYRQDPGLGLRQIYYSMNVEVTDKGDVPEGYKVSRKEKRNFPLILESPSPNQTSLYFCASSRSANEKLFFGSGTQLSVL.

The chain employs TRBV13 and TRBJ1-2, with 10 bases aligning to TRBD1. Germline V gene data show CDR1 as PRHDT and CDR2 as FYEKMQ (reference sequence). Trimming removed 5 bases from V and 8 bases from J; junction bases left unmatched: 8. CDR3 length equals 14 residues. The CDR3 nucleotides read TGTGCCAGCAGCATGAGACAGGGGGCGCAGGGCTACACCTTC. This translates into CASSMRQGAQGYTF.

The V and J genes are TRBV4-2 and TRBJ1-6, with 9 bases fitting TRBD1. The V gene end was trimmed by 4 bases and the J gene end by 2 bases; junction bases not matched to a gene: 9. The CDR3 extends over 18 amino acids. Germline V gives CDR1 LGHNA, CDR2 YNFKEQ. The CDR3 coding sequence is TGTGCCAGCAGCCCTCCCCCGGGACAGGGACCCTATAATTCACCCCTCCACTTT. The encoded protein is CASSPPPGQGPYNSPLHF.

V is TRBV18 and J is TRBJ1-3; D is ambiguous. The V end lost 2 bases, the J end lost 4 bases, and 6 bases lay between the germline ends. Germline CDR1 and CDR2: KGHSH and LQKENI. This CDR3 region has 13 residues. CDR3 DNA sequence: TGTGCCAGCTCACCATCCCGGGGAAACACCATATATTTT. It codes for CASSPSRGNTIYF.

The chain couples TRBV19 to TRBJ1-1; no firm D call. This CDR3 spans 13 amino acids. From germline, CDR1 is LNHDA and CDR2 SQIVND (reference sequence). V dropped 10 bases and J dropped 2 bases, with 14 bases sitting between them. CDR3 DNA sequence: TGTGCCACCTCGACTTACGAAAACACTGAAGCTTTCTTT. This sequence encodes CATSTYENTEAFF.

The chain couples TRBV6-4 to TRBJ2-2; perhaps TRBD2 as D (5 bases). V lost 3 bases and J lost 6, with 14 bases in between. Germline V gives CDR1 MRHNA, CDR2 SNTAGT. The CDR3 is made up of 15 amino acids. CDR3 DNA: TGTGCCAGCAGTGAAGTAGGACTCCCGCCCGGGGAGCTGTTTTTT. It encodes CASSEVGLPPGELFF.

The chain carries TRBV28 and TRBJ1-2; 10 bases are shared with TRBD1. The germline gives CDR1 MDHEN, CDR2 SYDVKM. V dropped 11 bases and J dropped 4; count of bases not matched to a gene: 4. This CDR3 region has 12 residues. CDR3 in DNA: TGTGCCGTTGGGGACAGGGGCTATGGCTACACCTTC. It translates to CAVGDRGYGYTF.

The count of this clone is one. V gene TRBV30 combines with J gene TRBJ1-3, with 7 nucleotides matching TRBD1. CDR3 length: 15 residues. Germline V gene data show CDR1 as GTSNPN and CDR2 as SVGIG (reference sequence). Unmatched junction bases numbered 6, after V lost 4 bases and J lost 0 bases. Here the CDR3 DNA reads TGTGCCTGGAACAGGGGTATAAGCTCTGGAAACACCATATATTTT. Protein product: CAWNRGISSGNTIYF.

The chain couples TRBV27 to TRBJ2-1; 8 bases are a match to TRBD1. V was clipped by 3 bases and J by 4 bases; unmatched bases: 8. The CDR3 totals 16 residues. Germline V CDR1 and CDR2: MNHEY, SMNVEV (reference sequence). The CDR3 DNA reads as TGTGCCAGCAGTTTTTGGGGCAGGGGGCTTTACAATGAGCAGTTCTTC. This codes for CASSFWGRGLYNEQFF.

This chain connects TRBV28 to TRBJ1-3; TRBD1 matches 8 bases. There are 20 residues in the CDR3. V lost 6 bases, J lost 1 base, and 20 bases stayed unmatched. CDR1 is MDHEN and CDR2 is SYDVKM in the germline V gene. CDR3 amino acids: CASREHRTGRVVGSGNTIYF. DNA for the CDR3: TGTGCCAGCAGAGAACATAGGACAGGGAGGGTAGTGGGATCTGGAAACACCATATATTTT.

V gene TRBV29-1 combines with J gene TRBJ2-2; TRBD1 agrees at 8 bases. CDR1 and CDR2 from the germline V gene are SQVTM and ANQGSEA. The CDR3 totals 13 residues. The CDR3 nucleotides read TGCAGTACAGGGGGGCCCATCACCGGGGAGCTGTTTTTT. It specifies CSTGGPITGELFF.

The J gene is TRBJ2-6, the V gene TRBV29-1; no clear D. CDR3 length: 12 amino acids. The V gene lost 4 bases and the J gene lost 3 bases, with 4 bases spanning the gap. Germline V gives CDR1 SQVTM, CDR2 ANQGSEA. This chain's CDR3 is CSVVSGANVLTF. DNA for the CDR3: TGCAGCGTTGTGAGTGGGGCCAACGTCCTGACTTTC. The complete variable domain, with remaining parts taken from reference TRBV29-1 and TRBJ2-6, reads SAVISQKPSRDICQRGTSLTIQCQVDSQVTMMFWYRQQPGQSLTLIATANQGSEATYESGFVIDKFPISRPNLTFSTLTVSNMSPEDSSIYLCSVVSGANVLTFGAGSRLTVL.

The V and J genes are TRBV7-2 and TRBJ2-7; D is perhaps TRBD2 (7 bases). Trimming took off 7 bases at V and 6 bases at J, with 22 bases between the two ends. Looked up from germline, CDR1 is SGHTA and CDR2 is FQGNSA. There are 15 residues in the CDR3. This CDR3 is CASKRGGLPEREQYF. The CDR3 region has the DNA TGTGCCAGCAAGAGGGGGGGCCTCCCGGAACGCGAGCAGTACTTC.

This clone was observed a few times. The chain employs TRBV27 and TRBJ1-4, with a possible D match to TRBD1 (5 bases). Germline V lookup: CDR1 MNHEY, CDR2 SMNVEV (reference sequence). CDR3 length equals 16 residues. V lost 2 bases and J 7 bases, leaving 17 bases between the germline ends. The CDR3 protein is CASSLLPRQGFEKLFF. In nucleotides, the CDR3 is TGTGCCAGCAGTTTACTTCCTCGGCAGGGATTTGAAAAACTGTTTTTT.

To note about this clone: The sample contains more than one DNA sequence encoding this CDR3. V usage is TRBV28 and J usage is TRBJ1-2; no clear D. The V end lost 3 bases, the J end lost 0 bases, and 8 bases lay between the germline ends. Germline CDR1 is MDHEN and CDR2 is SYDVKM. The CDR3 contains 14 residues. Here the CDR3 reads CASSFRTPNYGYTF. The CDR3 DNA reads TGTGCCAGCAGTTTCAGAACCCCTAACTATGGCTACACCTTC.

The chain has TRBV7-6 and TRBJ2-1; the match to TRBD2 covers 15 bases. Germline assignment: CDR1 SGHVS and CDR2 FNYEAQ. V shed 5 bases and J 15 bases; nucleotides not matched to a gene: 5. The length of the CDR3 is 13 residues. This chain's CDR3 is CASSPGLAGGPFF. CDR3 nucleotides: TGTGCCAGCAGCCCGGGACTAGCGGGAGGCCCGTTCTTC. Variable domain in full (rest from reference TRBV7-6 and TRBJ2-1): GAGVSQSPRYKVTKRGQDVALRCDPISGHVSLYWYRQALGQGPEFLTYFNYEAQQDKSGLPNDRFSAERPEGSISTLTIQRTEQRDSAMYRCASSPGLAGGPFFGPGTRLTVL.